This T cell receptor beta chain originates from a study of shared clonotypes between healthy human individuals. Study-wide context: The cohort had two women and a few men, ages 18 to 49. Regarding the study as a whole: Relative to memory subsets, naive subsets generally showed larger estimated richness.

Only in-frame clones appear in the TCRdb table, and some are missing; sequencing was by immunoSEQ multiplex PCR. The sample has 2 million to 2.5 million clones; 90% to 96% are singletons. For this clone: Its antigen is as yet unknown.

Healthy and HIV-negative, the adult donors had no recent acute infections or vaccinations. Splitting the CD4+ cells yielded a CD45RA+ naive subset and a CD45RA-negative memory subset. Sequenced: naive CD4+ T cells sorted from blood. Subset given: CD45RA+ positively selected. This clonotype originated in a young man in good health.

The CDR3 loop is CASGPGDELNTEAFF. The CDR3 DNA follows: TGCGCCAGCGGCCCCGGAGACGAGCTGAACACTGAAGCTTTCTTT. The chain links TRBV5-1 to TRBJ1-1; D unresolved. Trimming took 7 bases from V and 0 from J, leaving 16 bases between them. Germline V CDR1 and CDR2: SGHRS, YFSETQ. The CDR3 is made up of 15 amino acids.